This T cell receptor beta chain was sequenced during a study of blood T cell repertoires in COVID-19. Germline CDR1 and CDR2: SNHLY and FYNNEI. V dropped 10 bases and J dropped 2; count of bases not matched to a gene: 6. The CDR3 covers 14 residues. Sequencing used immunoSEQ multiplex PCR; TCRdb keeps in-frame clones, though not all of them. Among some 330,000 clones listed, 88% were seen once. Input material: PBMCs or T cells enriched from blood (not recorded which). This chain uses TRBV2 with TRBJ1-2, with TRBD1 identical over 11 bases. The clonotype was recovered from a man aged 25-40 years who had recovered from COVID-19. The CDR3 here is CANPGQGGNYGYTF. The DNA for the CDR3 is TGTGCCAACCCGGGACAGGGGGGGAACTATGGCTACACCTTC.